The source of this T cell receptor (beta chain) is a study of T cells in Graves' hyperthyroidism and ophthalmopathy. Across the whole study: Peripheral blood was obtained at initial diagnosis, preceding any treatment.

This CDR3 spans 15 amino acids. V dropped 4 bases and J dropped 7 bases, with 19 bases sitting between them. CDR1 is MNHEY and CDR2 is SMNVEV in the germline V gene (reference sequence). Uncontrolled infection, other autoimmune disease, pregnancy or lactation disqualified patients from enrolment. Comment on this clonotype: What it recognizes is unknown. A single base separates this from a much larger clone, so it may be a read error.

Study-wide points: Also found in blood were most expanded thyroid clonotypes above 0.001. Ophthalmopathy was model-predicted a median around seven months pre-onset.

The CDR3 regions of TCR beta were amplified from RNA transcripts. HTBI primers were employed in a first-round RT-PCR of the TCR CDR3. Each CDR3 protein is one row after TCRdb ran MiXCR on the multiplex PCR reads. The sample lists fewer than 250,000 distinct CDR3 sequences, about 16% seen once, with around 30% in the top ten. The sequencing input was blood. V usage is TRBV27 and J usage is TRBJ1-2; no firm D call. The TCR was taken from a woman younger than 35 with Graves' ophthalmopathy. This chain's CDR3 is CASSSDRHDVCGYTF. The CDR3 DNA follows: TGTGCCAGCAGTTCCGACCGGCATGATGTTTGTGGCTACACCTTC.